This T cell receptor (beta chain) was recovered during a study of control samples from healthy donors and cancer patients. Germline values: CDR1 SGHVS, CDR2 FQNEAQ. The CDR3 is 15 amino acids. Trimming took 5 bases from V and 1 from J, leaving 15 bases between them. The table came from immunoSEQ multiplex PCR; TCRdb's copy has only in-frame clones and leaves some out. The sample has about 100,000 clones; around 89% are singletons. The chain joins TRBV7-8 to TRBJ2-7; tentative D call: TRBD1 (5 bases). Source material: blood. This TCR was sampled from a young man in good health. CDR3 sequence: CASSADRHPSYEQYV. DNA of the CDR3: TGTGCCAGCAGCGCCGACAGACACCCTTCCTACGAGCAGTACGTC.